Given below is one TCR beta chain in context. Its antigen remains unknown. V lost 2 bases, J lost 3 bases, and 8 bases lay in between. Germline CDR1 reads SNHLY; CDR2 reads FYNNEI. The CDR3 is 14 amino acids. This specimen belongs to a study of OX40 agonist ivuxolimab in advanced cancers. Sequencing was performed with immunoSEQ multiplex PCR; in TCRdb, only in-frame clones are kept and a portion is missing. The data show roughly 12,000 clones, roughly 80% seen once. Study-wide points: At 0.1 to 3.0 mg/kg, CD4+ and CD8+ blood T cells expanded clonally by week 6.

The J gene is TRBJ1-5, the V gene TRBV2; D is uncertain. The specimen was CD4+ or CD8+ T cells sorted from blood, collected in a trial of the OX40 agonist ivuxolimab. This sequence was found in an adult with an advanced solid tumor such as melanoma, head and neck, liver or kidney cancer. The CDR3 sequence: CASSELGTNQPQHF. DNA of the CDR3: TGTGCCAGCAGTGAATTGGGTACCAATCAGCCCCAGCATTTT.